Reported below is one TCR beta chain. Its antigen has not been determined. One base away there is no much larger clone; base qualities are not given. The trial excluded patients who had a history of autoimmune disease or were on systemic immunosuppression. In every dose cohort, peripheral blood was drawn for TCR sequencing at baseline, cycle 4 day 1, and cycle 7 day 1. Samples were obtained from an open-label, multicenter, first-in-human phase I dose-escalation trial of ivuxolimab. The trial enrolled adults with locally advanced or metastatic head and neck squamous cell, hepatocellular, melanoma or renal cell carcinoma. Before TCR sequencing, CD4+ T cells and CD8+ T cells were sorted from peripheral blood as separate populations. Genomic DNA was extracted from sorted cells for sequencing of the TCRbeta CDR3 region. The immunoSEQ Assay was used to sequence the TCRbeta CDR3 regions. TCRdb's version of the immuneACCESS table is confined to in-frame rearrangements and falls short of the full clone set. An unresolved V gene accounts for under half of the shortfall where checked; the remainder is of unknown origin. The sample table holds roughly 42,000 clones, of which approximately 84% were seen once. The top ten hold 15% of the sample.

These data belong to a study of OX40 agonist ivuxolimab in advanced cancers. About the investigation overall: Ivuxolimab was an agonistic, fully human IgG2 monoclonal antibody directed against OX40 (CD134), a costimulatory receptor. Intravenous ivuxolimab was administered to patients every 2 weeks at six dose levels: 0.01, 0.1, 0.3, 1.5, 3 and 10 mg/kg. Among the roughly 50 dose-escalation patients, about 19 had hepatocellular carcinoma, around 15 melanoma, 9 renal cell carcinoma and 9 head and neck cancer. The dose-escalation cohort was over 70% male with a mean age of around 64 years, ranging from roughly 20 to 80. Patients were allowed to have had prior anti-PD-1, anti-PD-L1 or anti-CTLA-4 therapy, and around 40% of the dose-escalation patients had previously received checkpoint inhibitors. Partial responses occurred in three dose-escalation patients, of whom one had hepatocellular carcinoma and two had cutaneous melanoma. Peripheral TCRbeta sequencing aimed to test whether ivuxolimab altered TCR sequence diversity and caused clonal T-cell expansion. The paper reports the monotherapy dose-escalation portion (N of about 47 patients) of the phase I ivuxolimab trial. Study-level results and caveats: In the 0.1-3.0 mg/kg groups, partial responders were among the patients with the lowest normalized peripheral clonal expansion, particularly in CD8+ T cells. Low levels of normalized T-cell clonal expansion were also seen in some nonresponding patients. The antigen specificity of the clonally expanded peripheral T cells was not determined. Clonal expansion of both CD4+ and CD8+ blood T cells was observed from baseline to week 6 at doses 0.1 to 3.0 mg/kg. After ivuxolimab, expanded clones were on average more numerous among CD8+ T cells than among CD4+ T cells.

The CDR3 covers 15 residues, taking in both the cysteine and the phenylalanine. Just the 45-base CDR3 DNA is kept, in frame starting at base 1. The CDR1 and CDR2 encoded by the germline V gene are SGHRS and YFSETQ. The junction shows trimming of 0 bases on V and 3 bases on J, plus 10 bases between the germline ends. The rearrangement combines TRBV5-1 with TRBJ1-5; the D gene is perhaps TRBD1, from 5 matching bases. This specimen was CD4+ or CD8+ T cells sorted from blood, taken in a trial of the OX40 agonist ivuxolimab. The sequence derives from an adult with an advanced solid tumor such as melanoma, head and neck, liver or kidney cancer. The DNA reads TGCGCCAGCAGCTTGGGGCAGGGTAACAATCAGCCCCAGCATTTT. Its translation is CASSLGQGNNQPQHF.